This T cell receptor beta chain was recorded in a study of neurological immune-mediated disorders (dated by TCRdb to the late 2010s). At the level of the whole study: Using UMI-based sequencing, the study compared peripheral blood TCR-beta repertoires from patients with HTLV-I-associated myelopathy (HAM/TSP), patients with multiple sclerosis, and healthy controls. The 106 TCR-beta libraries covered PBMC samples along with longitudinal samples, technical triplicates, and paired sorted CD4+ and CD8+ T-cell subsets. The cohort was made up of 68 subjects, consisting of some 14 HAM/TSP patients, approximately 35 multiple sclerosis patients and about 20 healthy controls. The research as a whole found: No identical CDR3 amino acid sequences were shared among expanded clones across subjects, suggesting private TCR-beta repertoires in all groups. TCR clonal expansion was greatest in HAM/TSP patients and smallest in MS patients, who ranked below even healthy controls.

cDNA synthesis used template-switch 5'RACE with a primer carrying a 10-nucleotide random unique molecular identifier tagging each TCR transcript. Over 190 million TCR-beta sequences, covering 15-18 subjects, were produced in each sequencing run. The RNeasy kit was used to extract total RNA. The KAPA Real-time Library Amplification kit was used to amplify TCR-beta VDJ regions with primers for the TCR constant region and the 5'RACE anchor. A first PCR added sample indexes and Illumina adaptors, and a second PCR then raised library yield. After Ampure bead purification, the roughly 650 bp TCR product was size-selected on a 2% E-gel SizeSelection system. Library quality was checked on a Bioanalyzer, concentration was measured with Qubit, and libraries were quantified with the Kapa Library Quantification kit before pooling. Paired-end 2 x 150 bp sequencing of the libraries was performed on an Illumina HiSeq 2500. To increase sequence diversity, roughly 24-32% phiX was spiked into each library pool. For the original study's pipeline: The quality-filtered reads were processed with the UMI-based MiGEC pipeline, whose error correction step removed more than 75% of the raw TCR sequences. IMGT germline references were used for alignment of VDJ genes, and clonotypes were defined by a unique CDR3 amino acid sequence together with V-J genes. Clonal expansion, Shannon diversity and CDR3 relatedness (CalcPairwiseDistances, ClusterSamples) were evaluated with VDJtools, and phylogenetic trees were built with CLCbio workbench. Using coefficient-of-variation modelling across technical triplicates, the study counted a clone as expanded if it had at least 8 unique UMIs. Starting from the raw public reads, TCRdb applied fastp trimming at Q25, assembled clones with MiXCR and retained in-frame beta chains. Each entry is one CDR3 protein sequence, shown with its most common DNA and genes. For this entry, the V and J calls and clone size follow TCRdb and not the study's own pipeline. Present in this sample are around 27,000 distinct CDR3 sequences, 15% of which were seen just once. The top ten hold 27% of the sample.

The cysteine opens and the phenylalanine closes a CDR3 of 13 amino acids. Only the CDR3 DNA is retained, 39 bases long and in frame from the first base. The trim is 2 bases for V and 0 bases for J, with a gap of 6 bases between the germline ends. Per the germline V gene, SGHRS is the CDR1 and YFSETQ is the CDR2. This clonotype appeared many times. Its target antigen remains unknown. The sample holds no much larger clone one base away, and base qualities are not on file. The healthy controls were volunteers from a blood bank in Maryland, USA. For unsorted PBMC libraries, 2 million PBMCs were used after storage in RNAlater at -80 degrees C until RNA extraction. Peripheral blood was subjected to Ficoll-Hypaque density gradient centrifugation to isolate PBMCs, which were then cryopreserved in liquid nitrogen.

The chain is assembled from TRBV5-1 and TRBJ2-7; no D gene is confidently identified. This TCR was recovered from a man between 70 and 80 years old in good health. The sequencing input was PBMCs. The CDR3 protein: CASSFATSYEQYF. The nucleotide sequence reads TGCGCCAGCAGCTTCGCAACCTCCTACGAGCAGTACTTC.